This TCR beta chain was identified during a study of shared clonotypes between healthy human individuals. This CDR3 is built from 14 residues. CDR1 is SGHRS and CDR2 is YFSETQ in the germline V gene. V was trimmed by 3 bases and J by 7 bases, leaving 16 bases between them. Each sample came from a Caucasian adult donor living in Nashville, Tennessee. In the CD4+ fraction, cells were divided into CD45RA+ naive and CD45RA-negative memory subsets. Each subset's genomic DNA was split evenly across several immunoSEQ plates. Measured with immunoSEQ multiplex PCR; TCRdb has only the in-frame clones, and not every one. Here the sample spans approximately 530,000 clones, 96% being singletons. This clone has only one observation.

The sequenced material came from naive CD4+ T cells sorted from blood. Subset meaning: CD45RA+ positively selected. The chain couples TRBV5-1 to TRBJ2-5; unclear D gene. This TCR derives from a woman in her thirties in good health. As DNA, the CDR3 is TGCGCCAGCAGCTCCGACGTCATGTGGGGGACCCAGTACTTC. Amino acid sequence: CASSSDVMWGTQYF.